This T cell receptor beta chain is drawn from a study of blood T cell repertoires in COVID-19. Turning to the study itself: The study drew acute and convalescent COVID-19 samples from the United States, Italy and Spain. Sample material is recorded as cDNA or gDNA derived from T cells, B-cell-depleted T cells, or PBMCs.

Per the authors' pipeline: Amplification of reference gene primers was used by the study to estimate nucleated cell counts. TCRdb's copy holds only in-frame clones and misses some; the assay was immunoSEQ multiplex PCR. V, J and clone size were drawn from that table, and D and trimming were deduced from the DNA. In the table there are 200,000 to 300,000 clones, around 88% of which are singletons. This CDR3 is built from 11 residues. Germline V gene lookup returns CDR1 SQVTM and CDR2 ANQGSEA. J lost 12 bases, V lost 3 bases, and 5 bases had no gene match. This chain uses TRBV29-1 with TRBJ1-5, with 7 bases identical to TRBD1. Source material: peripheral blood. The source is a man younger than 40 with active or convalescent COVID-19. In nucleotides, the CDR3 is TGCAGCGTTGAGACGGGACAGATCCAGCATTTT. This sequence encodes CSVETGQIQHF. Drawing the rest from reference TRBV29-1 and TRBJ1-5, the complete variable domain is SAVISQKPSRDICQRGTSLTIQCQVDSQVTMMFWYRQQPGQSLTLIATANQGSEATYESGFVIDKFPISRPNLTFSTLTVSNMSPEDSSIYLCSVETGQIQHFGDGTRLSIL.